Below, 24 T cell receptor beta chains from the same sample are listed, as sequenced in a study of cytomegalovirus exposure and HLA in healthy donors (dated by TCRdb to 2017 to 2019). The library was produced with the immunoSEQ multiplex PCR assay. A mixture of 60 forward primers for TCR Vbeta segments and 13 reverse primers for TCR Jbeta segments was used in the multiplex PCR. Not all clones reach the TCRdb copy of this immuneACCESS table, which keeps in-frame sequences only. Checked studies attribute under half of the gap to unresolved V genes and leave the rest unexplained. The table for this sample lists about 210,000 clones; about four fifths of them were counted only once. More than 8.5% of the sample lies in the top ten. Sequenced material: PBMCs. The receptors originated from a woman aged 45-65 years in good health and CMV-seropositive.

The J gene is TRBJ2-3, the V gene TRBV11-2; no clear D. Trimming took 6 bases from V and 2 from J, leaving 6 bases between them. The CDR3 runs 12 residues. Germline CDR1 is SGHAT and CDR2 is FQNNGV. The CDR3 is CASSLVTDTQYF. In DNA form, the CDR3 reads TGTGCCAGCAGTCTCGTCACAGATACGCAGTATTTT. Supplemented by reference TRBV11-2 and TRBJ2-3, the full variable domain reads EAGVAQSPRYKIIEKRQSVAFWCNPISGHATLYWYQQILGQGPKLLIQFQNNGVVDDSQLPKDRFSAERLKGVDSTLKIQPAKLEDSAVYLCASSLVTDTQYFGPGTRLTVL.

The V gene is TRBV5-4, the J gene TRBJ2-5; TRBD2 aligns across 13 bases. The CDR3 has 13 residues. With 5 bases clipped from V and 11 bases from J, the junction kept 6 bases outside the gene matches. CDR1 SGHNT and CDR2 YYREEE come from the germline V gene (reference sequence). DNA of the CDR3: TGTGCCAGCAGAACCGGACTAGCGGGGGAGCAGTACTTC. Protein product: CASRTGLAGEQYF.

A single count supports this clone. This rearrangement joins TRBV6-5 to TRBJ1-1, with D uncertain. Trimming pared 7 bases from V and 1 base from J, leaving 10 bases between. Germline lookup yields CDR1 MNHEY and CDR2 SVGAGI. CDR3 length equals 13 residues. CDR3 DNA sequence: TGTGCCAGCACCTTAGACTGGAACACTGAAGCTTTCTTT. It encodes CASTLDWNTEAFF.

This clone was seen once. The V and J genes are TRBV7-8 and TRBJ2-1; perhaps TRBD2 as D (6 bases). The CDR3 has 13 residues. Trimming shortened V by 6 bases and J by 8 bases, and 14 bases separated the two germline ends. Germline V lookup: CDR1 SGHVS, CDR2 FQNEAQ. CDR3 sequence reads: CASRTGGVDEQFF. CDR3 coding DNA: TGTGCCAGCAGGACCGGAGGGGTCGATGAGCAGTTCTTC.

Here the CDR3 DNA reads TGTGCCAGCAGTTTTTTCCAGGGGCAGAACTATGGCTACACCTTC. Its translation: CASSFFQGQNYGYTF. J is TRBJ1-2 and V is TRBV5-6, with D possibly TRBD1 on 6 matching bases. Germline assignment: CDR1 SGHDT and CDR2 YYEEEE. This CDR3 comprises 15 residues. Between the trimmed V and J ends, which lost 5 bases and 2 bases, there was a span of 16 bases.

The rearrangement uses TRBV7-2 and TRBJ1-2; D unresolved. The CDR3 length is 13 residues. V lost 3 bases, J lost 1 base, and 6 bases lay in between. The germline gives CDR1 SGHTA, CDR2 FQGNSA. As DNA, the CDR3 is TGTGCCAGCAGCTTGCGGGGTAACTATGGCTACACCTTC. Residues: CASSLRGNYGYTF.

The J gene is TRBJ1-2, the V gene TRBV5-6; the D is unclear. This CDR3 region has 14 residues. The V gene's germline CDR1 is SGHDT and CDR2 YYEEEE. V was trimmed by 4 bases and J by 2 bases, leaving 12 bases between them. The CDR3 here is CASSATTLNYGYTF. As DNA, the CDR3 is TGTGCCAGCAGCGCCACGACATTAAACTATGGCTACACCTTC.

The chain uses TRBV2 and TRBJ1-6; D might be TRBD1 (5 bases). The V gene lost 3 bases and the J gene lost 6 bases, with 12 bases spanning the gap. The CDR3 has 15 amino acids. Per germline, CDR1 SNHLY and CDR2 FYNNEI. The CDR3 DNA is TGTGCCAGCAGTGAGCTGGGGGAGGTTAATTCACCCCTCCACTTT. The encoded protein is CASSELGEVNSPLHF.

This chain uses TRBV28 with TRBJ1-2; TRBD1 matches 10 bases. There are 15 residues in the CDR3. Germline V lookup: CDR1 MDHEN, CDR2 SYDVKM. J was trimmed by 3 bases and V by 4 bases; bases with no gene match: 5. CDR3 in amino acids: CASSSTGGAYYGYTF. The CDR3 nucleotides are TGTGCCAGCAGTTCGACAGGGGGCGCTTACTATGGCTACACCTTC.

This chain links TRBV9 with TRBJ2-1, with 7 bases matching TRBD1. Germline assignment: CDR1 SGDLS and CDR2 YYNGEE. This CDR3 has 17 residues. V was clipped by 3 bases and J by 6 bases; unmatched bases: 15. CDR3 coding DNA: TGTGCCAGCAGCGGCCAAAAGGGGACAGATTGGCGCAATGAGCAGTTCTTC. It specifies CASSGQKGTDWRNEQFF.

V is TRBV15 and J is TRBJ2-7; the D gene is possibly TRBD1 (7 bases). Germline V gene sequence: CDR1 LNHNV, CDR2 YYDKDF (reference sequence). This CDR3 contains 14 residues. V lost 9 bases to trimming and J lost 2 bases, with 17 bases between them. The CDR3 here is CATAGGMVPYEQYF. CDR3 nucleotide sequence: TGTGCCACAGCAGGGGGGATGGTCCCCTACGAGCAGTACTTC. Variable domain in full (rest from reference TRBV15 and TRBJ2-7): DAMVIQNPRYQVTQFGKPVTLSCSQTLNHNVMYWYQQKSSQAPKLLFHYYDKDFNNEADTPDNFQSRRPNTSFCFLDIRSPGLGDTAMYLCATAGGMVPYEQYFGPGTRLTVT.

The chain links TRBV10-2 to TRBJ1-1; possibly TRBD1 for D (5 bases). The CDR3 covers 13 residues. V lost 7 bases, J lost 1 base, and 10 bases lay in between. Germline V gene lookup returns CDR1 WSHSY and CDR2 SAAADI. In nucleotides, the CDR3 is TGCGCCAGCAATTTCGACAGGAACACTGAAGCTTTCTTT. This sequence encodes CASNFDRNTEAFF.

In regard to this clone: Within the sample, other DNA sequences also encode this same CDR3. J is TRBJ1-2 and V is TRBV27; D gene uncertain. From germline, CDR1 is MNHEY and CDR2 SMNVEV (reference sequence). This CDR3 has 13 residues. Between the trimmed V and J ends, which lost 5 bases and 0 bases, there was a span of 7 bases. This CDR3 reads CASSDRANYGYTF. The CDR3 DNA sequence: TGTGCCAGCAGTGACCGGGCTAACTATGGCTACACCTTC.

The gene calls are TRBV6-1 and TRBJ1-2, with no clear D. The germline gives CDR1 MNHNS, CDR2 SASEGT. The length of the CDR3 is 14 residues. V lost 4 bases and J 4 bases, leaving 13 bases between the germline ends. The CDR3 nucleotides read TGTGCCAGCAGTGCAATCGTAGCCGGCTATGGCTACACCTTC. Translation gives CASSAIVAGYGYTF.

The chain combines TRBV7-2 with TRBJ1-4; TRBD1 matches at 10 bases. The V gene's germline CDR1 is SGHTA and CDR2 FQGNSA. With 5 bases clipped from V and 10 bases from J, the junction kept 10 bases outside the gene matches. The CDR3 length is 15 residues. The DNA for the CDR3 is TGTGCCAGCAGCCCACGGGACAGGGGAAGCGGAAAACTGTTTTTT. Translated, it gives CASSPRDRGSGKLFF.

This clone showed up just a few times. The chain is built from TRBV4-1 and TRBJ1-2; possibly TRBD1 for D (5 bases). Germline CDR1 and CDR2: MGHRA and YSYEKL. CDR3 length equals 17 residues. V shed 6 bases and J shed 2 bases, with 22 bases lying between them. CDR3 amino acids: CASSQPPAGRKNYGYTF. As DNA, the CDR3 is TGCGCCAGCAGTCAACCCCCAGCAGGGCGAAAAAACTATGGCTACACCTTC.

The chain recombines TRBV5-1 with TRBJ1-1; 7 bases agree with TRBD1. Per germline, CDR1 SGHRS and CDR2 YFSETQ. The CDR3 runs to 16 residues. The V and J ends lost 4 bases and 0 bases, in that order; junction bases with no gene match: 9. CDR3 nucleotide sequence: TGCGCCAGCAGCCCGGGAGTAGGGGGCATGAACACTGAAGCTTTCTTT. Its protein is CASSPGVGGMNTEAFF.

The CDR3: CASSPRGTEDSRGFF. Here the CDR3 DNA reads TGTGCCAGCTCACCACGCGGGACGGAGGACTCTCGAGGGTTCTTC. The chain uses TRBV18 and TRBJ2-1, with a tentative D call TRBD2 (6 bases). This CDR3 region has 15 residues. V shed 1 base and J shed 15 bases, with 22 bases lying between them. CDR1 and CDR2 from the germline V gene are KGHSH and LQKENI. The full variable domain, with the rest looked up from reference TRBV18 and TRBJ2-1, is NAGVMQNPRHLVRRRGQEARLRCSPMKGHSHVYWYRQLPEEGLKFMVYLQKENIIDESGMPKERFSAEFPKEGPSILRIQQVVRGDSAAYFCASSPRGTEDSRGFFGPGTRLTVL.

The genes are TRBV19 and TRBJ1-2; 9 positions agree with TRBD1. Germline CDR1 and CDR2: LNHDA and SQIVND (reference sequence). The CDR3 length is 14 residues. The trim removed 7 bases at V and 7 bases at J, leaving 10 bases unmatched. The CDR3 DNA reads TGTGCCAGTACCCCCGGACAGGGGATAAGTGGCTACACCTTC. Amino acid sequence: CASTPGQGISGYTF.

This clone came up a few times. The J gene is TRBJ2-1, the V gene TRBV30; D ambiguous. V lost 2 bases, J lost 0 bases, and 11 bases lay in between. The CDR3 runs to 15 residues. Germline-derived CDR1 and CDR2 are GTSNPN and SVGIG (reference sequence). The CDR3 is CAWSPLGSSYNEQFF. CDR3 sequence (DNA): TGTGCCTGGAGTCCTCTTGGTAGCTCCTACAATGAGCAGTTCTTC.

Here the CDR3 DNA reads TGTGCCTGGAGTGTTACCCTAACCTCCTACGAGCAGTACTTC. It yields the protein CAWSVTLTSYEQYF. The chain recombines TRBV30 with TRBJ2-7; D unresolved. Germline V gives CDR1 GTSNPN, CDR2 SVGIG (reference sequence). The CDR3 loop spans 14 amino acids. V dropped 0 bases and J dropped 0 bases, with 9 bases sitting between them.

The chain recombines TRBV30 with TRBJ2-3; possibly TRBD1 for D (6 bases). CDR1 is GTSNPN, CDR2 SVGIG, per germline (reference sequence). The V gene lost 5 bases and the J gene lost 3 bases, with 15 bases spanning the gap. The CDR3 covers 14 residues. This CDR3 reads CAWRDTLMTDTQYF. DNA for the CDR3: TGTGCCTGGCGGGACACCTTGATGACAGATACGCAGTATTTT.

The gene calls are TRBV10-3 and TRBJ1-2; 7 positions agree with TRBD1. CDR1 is ENHRY, CDR2 SYGVKD, per germline. CDR3 length: 14 residues. The J segment lost 7 bases and the V segment lost 4 bases, leaving 9 bases of the junction unmatched. The CDR3 DNA reads as TGTGCCATCAGTGCCCGGGACAGAGCTTTTGGCTACACCTTC. It specifies CAISARDRAFGYTF.

This chain uses TRBV5-1 with TRBJ2-7; the match to TRBD2 covers 7 bases. After removal of 4 bases from V and 0 bases from J, the junction contained 4 bases not matched to a gene. The germline gives CDR1 SGHRS, CDR2 YFSETQ. The CDR3 has 14 residues. CDR3 loop: CASSRAGPSYEQYF. The CDR3 coding sequence is TGCGCCAGCAGCCGAGCGGGGCCCTCCTACGAGCAGTACTTC.